Listed here are 19 T cell receptor beta chains from one sample, sequenced in a study of technical replicates of blood from a handful of donors. The repertoire was sequenced with immunoSEQ multiplex PCR; TCRdb's copy has only in-frame clones and lacks some. The table includes approximately 13,000 clones, around 79% detected once. The sequenced sample was PBMCs. These receptors were collected from a human donor in good health.

This chain connects TRBV5-6 to TRBJ2-5; D uncertain. V shed 5 bases and J shed 3 bases, with 11 bases lying between them. The CDR3 totals 13 residues. CDR1 is SGHDT and CDR2 is YYEEEE in the germline V gene. CDR3 DNA: TGTGCCAGCAGGGGTTACGAGGAAGAGACCCAGTACTTC. Amino acid sequence: CASRGYEEETQYF.

V is TRBV19 and J is TRBJ2-5; 10 nucleotides align to TRBD2. The junction had 7 bases not matched to a gene; V was cut back by 0 bases and J by 6 bases. Germline values: CDR1 LNHDA, CDR2 SQIVND (reference sequence). The CDR3 totals 16 residues. The DNA of the CDR3 is TGTGCCAGTAGTATAGACCCAGCGGGAGGGGTCCAGACCCAGTACTTC. Its protein is CASSIDPAGGVQTQYF.

The V and J genes are TRBV10-2 and TRBJ2-7, with 13 bases fitting TRBD2. The CDR3 extends over 16 amino acids. Germline loops: CDR1 WSHSY, CDR2 SAAADI. The V gene end was trimmed by 6 bases and the J gene end by 0 bases; junction bases not matched to a gene: 5. The DNA of the CDR3 is TGCGCCAGCAGCGGGACTAGCGGGGCGAGCTCCTACGAGCAGTACTTC. It specifies CASSGTSGASSYEQYF.

The rearrangement links TRBV11-1 to TRBJ2-1; weak D call: TRBD1 (6 bases). This CDR3 comprises 16 residues. Between the trimmed V and J ends, which lost 4 bases and 9 bases, there was a span of 22 bases. Germline loops: CDR1 SGHAT, CDR2 FQDESV (reference sequence). The CDR3 region is CASSSRRIRGTREQFF. The CDR3 coding sequence is TGTGCCAGCAGCTCAAGGAGAATCAGGGGCACACGTGAGCAGTTCTTC.

The genes are TRBV5-3 and TRBJ2-1; 8 nucleotides agree with TRBD2. Being an ORF, TRBV5-3 has a function that is uncertain. The CDR3 sequence is 16 residues long. J was trimmed by 3 bases and V by 2 bases; bases with no gene match: 7. This CDR3 reads CARSFTSGLLYNEQFF. For the CDR3, the DNA is TGTGCCAGAAGCTTCACTAGCGGCCTCCTCTACAATGAGCAGTTCTTC.

The V call is TRBV10-1, the J call TRBJ1-2; 8 bases line up with TRBD1. The CDR3 is 15 residues long. Germline CDR1 and CDR2: WNHNN and SYGVQD (reference sequence). Trimming at V came to 3 bases and at J to 10 bases, leaving 13 bases not matched to a gene. The DNA of the CDR3 is TGCGCCAGCAGTGATTTCCGTCGGGACAGGAGATACTACACCTTC. This gives the protein CASSDFRRDRRYYTF.

Only one count was recorded for this clone. The rearrangement links TRBV27 to TRBJ1-3, with D maybe TRBD1 (5 bases). The CDR3 is made up of 15 amino acids. With 8 bases removed from V and 2 bases from J, the gap between germline ends came to 16 bases. Germline assignment: CDR1 MNHEY and CDR2 SMNVEV (reference sequence). The CDR3 protein is CASSRSWGAGNTIYF. In nucleotides, the CDR3 is TGTGCCAGCTCCCGGTCCTGGGGGGCTGGAAACACCATATATTTT.

This clone was found once. The chain combines TRBV7-7 with TRBJ2-5, with 7 positions matching TRBD2. The CDR3 totals 16 residues. V shed 0 bases and J 7 bases; nucleotides not matched to a gene: 11. In germline, CDR1 is SSHAT, CDR2 FNYEAQ (reference sequence). DNA of the CDR3: TGTGCCAGCAGCTTAGCGCCGGCTAGCGGTGAGGTGACCCAGTACTTC. Protein product: CASSLAPASGEVTQYF.

The CDR3 loop is CASRSLGGDEQYF. The CDR3 nucleotides read TGTGCCAGCAGGTCCTTGGGAGGGGACGAGCAGTACTTC. The chain is built from TRBV6-5 and TRBJ2-7, with TRBD2 identical over 7 bases. The CDR3 has 13 residues. Germline loops: CDR1 MNHEY, CDR2 SVGAGI. J gave up 5 bases and V 6 bases, and 7 bases lay outside the gene matches.

The rearrangement joins TRBV19 to TRBJ2-1, with 7 bases lining up with TRBD2. There are 14 residues in the CDR3. The trim removed 9 bases at V and 4 bases at J, leaving 9 bases unmatched. CDR1 and CDR2 from the germline V gene are LNHDA and SQIVND (reference sequence). This chain's CDR3 is CASVGREFYNEQFF. In DNA, the CDR3 is TGTGCCAGCGTGGGGCGGGAGTTTTACAATGAGCAGTTCTTC.

This clone has a single count. The V call is TRBV2, the J call TRBJ1-5; TRBD1 is a possible D gene (5 bases). Per the germline V gene, CDR1 is SNHLY and CDR2 is FYNNEI. V shed 4 bases and J shed 0 bases, with 13 bases lying between them. The CDR3 spans 16 residues. The CDR3: CASSGGTTYSNQPQHF. CDR3 nucleotide sequence: TGTGCCAGCAGTGGCGGGACCACCTATAGCAATCAGCCCCAGCATTTT.

V usage is TRBV6-5 and J usage is TRBJ2-1; tentative D call: TRBD1 (5 bases). This CDR3 is built from 13 residues. V dropped 5 bases and J dropped 10 bases, with 15 bases sitting between them. Germline V gene data show CDR1 as MNHEY and CDR2 as SVGAGI. The CDR3 loop reads CASSPGFAREQFF. The CDR3 nucleotides read TGTGCCAGCAGTCCAGGGTTCGCAAGGGAGCAGTTCTTC.

The V call is TRBV28, the J call TRBJ2-7; tentative D call: TRBD1 (8 bases). This CDR3 region has 13 residues. Trimming shortened V by 7 bases and J by 0 bases, and 10 bases separated the two germline ends. The germline gives CDR1 MDHEN, CDR2 SYDVKM. Here the CDR3 DNA reads TGTGCCAGCAACAGGGGGGGCTCCTACGAGCAGTACTTC. This codes for CASNRGGSYEQYF. The whole variable domain, remainder taken from reference TRBV28 and TRBJ2-7, is DVKVTQSSRYLVKRTGEKVFLECVQDMDHENMFWYRQDPGLGLRLIYFSYDVKMKEKGDIPEGYSVSREKKERFSLILESASTNQTSMYLCASNRGGSYEQYFGPGTRLTVT.

In this sample, this clone turned up a few times. The V and J genes are TRBV7-2 and TRBJ2-2; the D gene is possibly TRBD1 (5 bases). The CDR3 totals 14 residues. Germline assignment: CDR1 SGHTA and CDR2 FQGNSA. V lost 5 bases and J 7 bases, leaving 14 bases between the germline ends. The CDR3 sequence is CASSPQGSGGELFF. CDR3 nucleotides: TGTGCCAGCAGCCCTCAGGGATCAGGCGGGGAGCTGTTTTTT.

V and J are TRBV7-2 and TRBJ1-4; a weak D match, TRBD1 (6 bases). This CDR3 region has 15 residues. Trimming stripped 3 bases from V and 8 bases from J, with 16 bases between. Germline loops: CDR1 SGHTA, CDR2 FQGNSA. The DNA of the CDR3 is TGTGCCAGCAGCTTCGGGGGGGCGTCAGGAGAAAAACTGTTTTTT. As protein: CASSFGGASGEKLFF.

The V gene is TRBV7-8, the J gene TRBJ1-3; 7 bases line up with TRBD1. The CDR3 has 15 amino acids. V gave up 3 bases and J gave up 3 bases; unmatched junction bases: 5. CDR1 and CDR2 from the germline V gene are SGHVS and FQNEAQ. The CDR3 here is CASSLGQKDGNTIYF. DNA for the CDR3: TGTGCCAGCAGCTTGGGACAGAAAGATGGAAACACCATATATTTT.

This chain joins TRBV28 and TRBJ2-7; maybe TRBD1 (6 bases). This CDR3 has 17 residues. Trimming removed 3 bases at V and 2 bases at J, with 20 bases between. CDR1 MDHEN and CDR2 SYDVKM come from the germline V gene. The CDR3 nucleotides read TGTGCCAGCAGTTTTCTCCTGCCCCGACAGGTGCCCTACGAGCAGTACTTC. Encoded protein: CASSFLLPRQVPYEQYF.

V is TRBV27 and J is TRBJ2-2, with D tentatively TRBD1 (6 bases). V lost 3 bases and J lost 6, with 8 bases in between. In germline, CDR1 is MNHEY, CDR2 SMNVEV (reference sequence). The CDR3 has 13 amino acids. In DNA form, the CDR3 reads TGTGCCAGCAGTTTCGCAGGGGCCGGGGAGCTGTTTTTT. Its translation: CASSFAGAGELFF.

In this sample, this clone turned up once. The CDR3 reads CASSTIAEGETQYF. In DNA form, the CDR3 reads TGTGCCAGTAGTACCATAGCGGAAGGGGAGACCCAGTACTTC. V gene TRBV19 combines with J gene TRBJ2-5; possible D gene TRBD2, 6 bases. Germline V gene lookup returns CDR1 LNHDA and CDR2 SQIVND (reference sequence). CDR3 size: 14 residues. The V end lost 4 bases, the J end lost 5 bases, and 14 bases lay between the germline ends.